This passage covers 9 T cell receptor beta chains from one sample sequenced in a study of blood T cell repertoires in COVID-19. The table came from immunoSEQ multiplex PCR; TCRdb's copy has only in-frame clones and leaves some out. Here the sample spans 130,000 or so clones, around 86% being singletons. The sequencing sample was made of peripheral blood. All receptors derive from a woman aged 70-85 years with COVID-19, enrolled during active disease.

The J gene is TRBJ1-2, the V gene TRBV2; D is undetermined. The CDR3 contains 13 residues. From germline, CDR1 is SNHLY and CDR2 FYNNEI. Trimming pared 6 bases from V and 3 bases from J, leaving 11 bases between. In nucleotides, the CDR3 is TGTGCCAGCAGATGGGAGGGCCACTATGGCTACACCTTC. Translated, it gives CASRWEGHYGYTF. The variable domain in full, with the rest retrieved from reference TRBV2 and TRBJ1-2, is EPEVTQTPSHQVTQMGQEVILRCVPISNHLYFYWYRQILGQKVEFLVSFYNNEISEKSEIFDDQFSVERPDGSNFTLKIRSTKLEDSAMYFCASRWEGHYGYTFGSGTRLTVV.

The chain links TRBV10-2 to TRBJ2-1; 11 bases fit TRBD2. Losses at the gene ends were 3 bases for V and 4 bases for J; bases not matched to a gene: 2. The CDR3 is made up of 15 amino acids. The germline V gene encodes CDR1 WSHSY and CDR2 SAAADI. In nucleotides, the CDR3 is TGCGCCAGCAGTGACCTAGCGGGGGGATACAATGAGCAGTTCTTC. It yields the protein CASSDLAGGYNEQFF.

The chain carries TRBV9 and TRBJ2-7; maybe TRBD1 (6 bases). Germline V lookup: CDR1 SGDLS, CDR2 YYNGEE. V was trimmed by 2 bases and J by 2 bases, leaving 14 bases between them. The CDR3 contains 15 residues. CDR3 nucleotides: TGTGCCAGCAGCGTCGGGGACACCGAGACCTACGAGCAGTACTTC. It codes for CASSVGDTETYEQYF.

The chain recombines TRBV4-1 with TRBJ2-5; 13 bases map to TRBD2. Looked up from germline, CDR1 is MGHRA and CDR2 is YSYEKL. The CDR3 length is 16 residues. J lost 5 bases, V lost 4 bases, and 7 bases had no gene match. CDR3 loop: CASSLGLAGDGETQYF. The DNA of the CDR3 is TGCGCCAGCAGCCTCGGACTAGCGGGGGACGGGGAGACCCAGTACTTC.

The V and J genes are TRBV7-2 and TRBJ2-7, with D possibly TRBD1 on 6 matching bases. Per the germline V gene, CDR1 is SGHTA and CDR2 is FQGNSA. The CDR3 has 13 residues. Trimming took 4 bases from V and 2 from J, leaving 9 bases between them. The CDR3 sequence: CASSSTGTYEQYF. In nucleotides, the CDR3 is TGTGCCAGCAGCTCGACAGGTACCTACGAGCAGTACTTC.

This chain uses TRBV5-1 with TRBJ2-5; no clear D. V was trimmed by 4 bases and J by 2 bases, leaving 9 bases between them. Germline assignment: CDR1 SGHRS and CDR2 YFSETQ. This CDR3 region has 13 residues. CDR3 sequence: CASSPLSQETQYF. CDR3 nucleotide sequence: TGCGCCAGCAGCCCCCTCTCGCAAGAGACCCAGTACTTC. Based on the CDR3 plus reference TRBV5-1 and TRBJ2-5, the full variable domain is KAGVTQTPRYLIKTRGQQVTLSCSPISGHRSVSWYQQTPGQGLQFLFEYFSETQRNKGNFPGRFSGRQFSNSRSEMNVSTLELGDSALYLCASSPLSQETQYFGPGTRLLVL.

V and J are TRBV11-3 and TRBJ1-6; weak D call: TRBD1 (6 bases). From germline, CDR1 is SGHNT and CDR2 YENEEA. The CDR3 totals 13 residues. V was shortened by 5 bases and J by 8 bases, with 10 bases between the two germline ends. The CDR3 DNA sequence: TGTGCCAGCAGCACAGGGACACATTCACCCCTCCACTTT. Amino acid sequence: CASSTGTHSPLHF.

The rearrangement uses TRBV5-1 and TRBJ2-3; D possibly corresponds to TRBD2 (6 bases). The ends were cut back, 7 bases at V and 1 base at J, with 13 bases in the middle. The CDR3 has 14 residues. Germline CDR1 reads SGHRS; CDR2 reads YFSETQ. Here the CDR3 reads CASSRDSGTDTQYF. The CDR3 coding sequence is TGCGCCAGCTCCCGGGACTCGGGCACAGATACGCAGTATTTT.

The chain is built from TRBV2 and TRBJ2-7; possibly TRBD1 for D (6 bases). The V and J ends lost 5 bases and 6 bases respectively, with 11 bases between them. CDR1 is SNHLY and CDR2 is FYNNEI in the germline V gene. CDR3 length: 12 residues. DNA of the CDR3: TGTGCCAGCAGTTTTCGACAGGCCGAGCAGTACTTC. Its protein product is CASSFRQAEQYF.